Given below is one TCR beta chain in context. This sample is drawn from a study of shared clonotypes between healthy human individuals. Assay: immunoSEQ multiplex PCR; the TCRdb copy retains only in-frame clones and omits some. The sample shows fewer than 3 million clones, roughly 92% of them seen only once. Trimming shortened V by 0 bases and J by 4 bases, and 11 bases separated the two germline ends. Germline-derived CDR1 and CDR2 are SGHRS and YFSETQ. The CDR3 contains 14 residues. This TCR came from a man between 18 and 35 years old in good health. Some clones in this sample may be carry-over from other donors' samples. The source material was naive CD4+ T cells from PBMCs. Subset noted: CD45RA+ positively selected. This sequence joins TRBV5-1 and TRBJ2-7, with a tentative D call TRBD2 (5 bases). This CDR3 reads CASSLVGSVYEQYF. The CDR3 DNA reads TGCGCCAGCAGCTTGGTAGGTAGCGTTTACGAGCAGTACTTC.